This T cell receptor (beta chain) was captured in a study of cytomegalovirus exposure and HLA in healthy donors. Background on the study: Some 77 million unique TCRs from HLA-typed donors were held in an early release of data. Study outcomes and limitations: It was likely that a cluster of highly shared sequence variants was a sequencing artifact. Certain indistinguishable V segments, among them TRBV6-2 and TRBV6-3, were excluded. CMV serostatus was the sole immune exposure information available.

13 Jbeta primers and 60 Vbeta primers were used for the PCR. The table came from immunoSEQ multiplex PCR; TCRdb's copy has only in-frame clones and leaves some out. The sample consists of 220,000 or so clones, approximately 78% of them appearing once. V shed 5 bases and J 4 bases; nucleotides not matched to a gene: 8. CDR1 and CDR2 (germline): MNHEY, SVGAGI. The CDR3 has 15 amino acids. In regard to this clone: Its target is not known.

The clonotype originates from a male donor in good health and CMV-seronegative. V and J are TRBV6-5 and TRBJ2-7, with 10 bases fitting TRBD2. Sequencing was carried out using PBMCs. The CDR3 bases are TGTGCCAGCAGTGTAAGGGCTAGCGGGAGTTACGAGCAGTACTTC. Protein: CASSVRASGSYEQYF.